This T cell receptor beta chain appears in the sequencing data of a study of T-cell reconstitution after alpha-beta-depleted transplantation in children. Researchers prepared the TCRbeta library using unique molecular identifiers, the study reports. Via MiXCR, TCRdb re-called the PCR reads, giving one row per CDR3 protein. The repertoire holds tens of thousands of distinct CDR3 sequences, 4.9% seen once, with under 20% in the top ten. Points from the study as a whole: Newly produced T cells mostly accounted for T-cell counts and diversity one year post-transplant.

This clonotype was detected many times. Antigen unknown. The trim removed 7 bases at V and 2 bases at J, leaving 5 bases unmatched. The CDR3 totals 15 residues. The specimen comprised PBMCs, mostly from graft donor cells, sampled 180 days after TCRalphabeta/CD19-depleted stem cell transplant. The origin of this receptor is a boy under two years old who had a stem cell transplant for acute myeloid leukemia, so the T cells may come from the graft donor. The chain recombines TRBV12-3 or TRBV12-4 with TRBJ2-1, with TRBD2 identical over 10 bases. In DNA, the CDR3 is TGTGCCAGCAATATAGCGGGGGGCCCCTACAATGAGCAGTTCTTC. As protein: CASNIAGGPYNEQFF.